This T cell receptor (beta chain) was identified in a study of T cells in Graves' hyperthyroidism and ophthalmopathy. Study-level information: Staff took peripheral blood when the initial diagnosis was made, before any treatment began.

Looked up from germline, CDR1 is SGHAT and CDR2 is FQNNGV. There are 15 residues in the CDR3. V was clipped by 5 bases and J by 1 base, with 14 bases between them. This clonotype appeared once. Its antigen remains unidentified. Patients affected by ophthalmopathy presented a Clinical Activity Score of at least 3, a NOSPECS grade of at least 4, and disease duration below 3 months. Findings and caveats of the study: Most clonotypes expanded in the thyroid (above 0.001) were also present in blood.

There were TCR beta CDR3 regions amplified from RNA transcripts. The TCR CDR3 first-round RT-PCR relied on the HTBI primer set. TCRdb passed the multiplex PCR reads through MiXCR, listing each CDR3 protein once. The table records fewer than 650,000 distinct CDR3 sequences, approximately 15% of them present only once. This sequence originates from a woman aged 18-30 years with Graves' ophthalmopathy. The rearrangement uses TRBV11-2 and TRBJ1-1, with a tentative D call TRBD1 (5 bases). Sequencing was done on a sample of blood. The CDR3 DNA reads as TGTGCCAGCAGCCCGGAAGGGGCGAGGAACACTGAAGCTTTCTTT. Protein product: CASSPEGARNTEAFF.